The rows below give T cell receptor beta chains drawn from one sample of a study of T-cell reconstitution after alpha-beta-depleted transplantation in children. TCRdb processed the PCR reads anew with MiXCR; each CDR3 protein has one entry. The sample has around 140,000 distinct CDR3 sequences; about 8.8% are singletons. The starting material was PBMCs, mostly from graft donor cells, obtained 180 days after TCRalphabeta/CD19-depleted stem cell transplant. The receptor source for this set is a female patient aged 2-9 years who had a stem cell transplant for congenital amegakaryocytic thrombocytopenia, so the T cells may come from the graft donor. The CDR3 runs from the conserved cysteine through the conserved F or W. D genes are given only for firm matches. The listing skips clone size in some rows; elsewhere it reads once, few, many or a size class.

clone_size: -
d_call: -
v_call: TRBV12-3/TRBV12-4
j_call: TRBJ1-2
cdr3_nt: TGTGCCAGCAGTTTAGATAGCAATAGGATAGGGTCCCATGGCTACACCTTC
cdr3_aa: CASSLDSNRIGSHGYTF

clone_size: many
d_call: TRBD2
v_call: TRBV5-1
j_call: TRBJ2-7
cdr3_nt: TGCGCCAGCAGCTTGTGGCGCGGGGGTAACTACGAGCAGTACTTC
cdr3_aa: CASSLWRGGNYEQYF

clone_size: few
d_call: -
v_call: TRBV7-2
j_call: TRBJ2-5
cdr3_nt: TGTGCCAGCGCCCGCGGGCCTCAAGAGACCCAGTACTTC
cdr3_aa: CASARGPQETQYF

clone_size: -
d_call: -
v_call: TRBV6-5
j_call: TRBJ2-1
cdr3_nt: TGTGCCAGCGGCCTCGGGACATTTTCCTACAATGAGCAGTTCTTC
cdr3_aa: CASGLGTFSYNEQFF

clone_size: -
d_call: -
v_call: TRBV7-8
j_call: TRBJ1-2
cdr3_nt: TGTGCCAGCAGCTCGCCGCCACAAACGGACGACTACACCTTC
cdr3_aa: CASSSPPQTDDYTF

clone_size: many
d_call: -
v_call: TRBV28
j_call: TRBJ1-4
cdr3_nt: TGTGCCAGCAACGGACCGCTCAATGAAAAACTGTTTTTT
cdr3_aa: CASNGPLNEKLFF

clone_size: -
d_call: TRBD2
v_call: TRBV30
j_call: TRBJ2-2
cdr3_nt: TGTGCCGCCCCCCGACGGGGACTAGCAACCGGGGAGCTGTTTTTT
cdr3_aa: CAAPRRGLATGELFF

clone_size: many
d_call: -
v_call: TRBV5-1
j_call: TRBJ2-5
cdr3_nt: TGCGCCAGCAGCCTGATCACCCAAGAGACCCAGTACTTC
cdr3_aa: CASSLITQETQYF

clone_size: many
d_call: -
v_call: TRBV20-1
j_call: TRBJ2-1
cdr3_nt: TGCAGTGCTAGTAGCGGTTACAATGAGCAGTTCTTC
cdr3_aa: CSASSGYNEQFF

clone_size: many
d_call: -
v_call: TRBV28
j_call: TRBJ1-5
cdr3_nt: TGTGCCAGCAGTCCCCGGGACCGCAATCAGCCCCAGCATTTT
cdr3_aa: CASSPRDRNQPQHF

clone_size: many
d_call: -
v_call: TRBV7-9
j_call: TRBJ2-1
cdr3_nt: TGTGCCAGCAGCTTAGAAGCTTACAATGAGCAGTTCTTC
cdr3_aa: CASSLEAYNEQFF

clone_size: many
d_call: TRBD1
v_call: TRBV20-1
j_call: TRBJ2-3
cdr3_nt: TGCAGTGCTAGAGATGGACAGGACACAGATACGCAGTATTTT
cdr3_aa: CSARDGQDTDTQYF

clone_size: -
d_call: -
v_call: TRBV1
j_call: TRBJ1-1
cdr3_nt: TGCACCAGCAGCCCTACCACGACAGGGATGAACACTGAAGCTTTCTTT
cdr3_aa: CTSSPTTTGMNTEAFF

clone_size: many
d_call: TRBD2
v_call: TRBV20-1
j_call: TRBJ2-5
cdr3_nt: TGCAGTGCTAGAGAGGGACCGGGACTAGAAGAGACCCAGTACTTC
cdr3_aa: CSAREGPGLEETQYF

clone_size: -
d_call: -
v_call: TRBV7-8
j_call: TRBJ2-7
cdr3_nt: TGTGCCAGCAGCTTGAGGGGGATAACCTACGAGCAGTACTTC
cdr3_aa: CASSLRGITYEQYF

clone_size: once
d_call: TRBD1
v_call: TRBV4-1
j_call: TRBJ2-3
cdr3_nt: TGCGCCAGCAGCCAAGAGCGAGAGGAACAGGGGATAAATACAGATACGCAGTATTTT
cdr3_aa: CASSQEREEQGINTDTQYF

clone_size: many
d_call: TRBD2
v_call: TRBV7-8
j_call: TRBJ2-1
cdr3_nt: TGTGCCAGCAGCTTAATCAGCGGGAGGGTCAATGAGCAGTTCTTC
cdr3_aa: CASSLISGRVNEQFF

clone_size: many
d_call: -
v_call: TRBV19
j_call: TRBJ2-1
cdr3_nt: TGTGCCAGTAGTAGGGGACCAGCGGCGGATGAGCAGTTCTTC
cdr3_aa: CASSRGPAADEQFF

clone_size: many
d_call: -
v_call: TRBV15
j_call: TRBJ1-5
cdr3_nt: TGTGCCACCAGCTTAAATTGGGGATTCAATCAGCCCCAGCATTTT
cdr3_aa: CATSLNWGFNQPQHF

clone_size: many
d_call: -
v_call: TRBV5-5
j_call: TRBJ2-1
cdr3_nt: TGTGCCAGCAGCAGGGCACTCGGACACCCGCAGGAAAATGAGCAGTTCTTC
cdr3_aa: CASSRALGHPQENEQFF

clone_size: -
d_call: -
v_call: TRBV21-1
j_call: TRBJ1-5
cdr3_nt: TGTGCCAGCAGCGGGGAAGGGACGGGACTTTGGCCCCAGCATTTT
cdr3_aa: CASSGEGTGLWPQHF

clone_size: many
d_call: -
v_call: TRBV6-2/TRBV6-3
j_call: TRBJ2-1
cdr3_nt: TGTGCCAGCAGTTACCCGGACTACTACAATGAGCAGTTCTTC
cdr3_aa: CASSYPDYYNEQFF

clone_size: many
d_call: -
v_call: TRBV5-1
j_call: TRBJ1-1
cdr3_nt: TGCGCCAGCAGCTTGGGGACAGCGAACACTGAAGCTTTCTTT
cdr3_aa: CASSLGTANTEAFF

clone_size: many
d_call: TRBD1
v_call: TRBV7-9
j_call: TRBJ2-1
cdr3_nt: TGTGCCAGCAGCCCACCGGGACAGGGTTGGAGTGAGCAGTTCTTC
cdr3_aa: CASSPPGQGWSEQFF

clone_size: -
d_call: -
v_call: TRBV7-2
j_call: TRBJ2-2
cdr3_nt: TGTGCCAGCAGCGGCGGAGGGCCTATCACCGGGGAGCTGTTTTTT
cdr3_aa: CASSGGGPITGELFF

clone_size: -
d_call: -
v_call: TRBV5-1
j_call: TRBJ2-4
cdr3_nt: TGCGCCAGCAGCTTGGGGCTGGGGGGACTAGCCAAAAACATTCAGTACTTC
cdr3_aa: CASSLGLGGLAKNIQYF

clone_size: many
d_call: -
v_call: TRBV5-1
j_call: TRBJ2-5
cdr3_nt: TGCGCCAGCAGCTTGCGAGGGGTTCAAGAGACCCAGTACTTC
cdr3_aa: CASSLRGVQETQYF

clone_size: many
d_call: -
v_call: TRBV28
j_call: TRBJ2-7
cdr3_nt: TGTGCCAGCAGTCCCCCAGGGACCAGACTTTCCTACGAGCAGTACTTC
cdr3_aa: CASSPPGTRLSYEQYF

clone_size: many
d_call: -
v_call: TRBV7-2
j_call: TRBJ2-5
cdr3_nt: TGTGCCAGCAGCTTACCGGGATGGGAGACCCAGTACTTC
cdr3_aa: CASSLPGWETQYF

clone_size: many
d_call: -
v_call: TRBV12-3/TRBV12-4
j_call: TRBJ2-5
cdr3_nt: TGTGCCAGCAGTTTCCTGACGGACCAAGAGACCCAGTACTTC
cdr3_aa: CASSFLTDQETQYF